These T cell receptor beta chains were read from a single sample in a study of regulatory T cells in long-lasting Graves disease. Each CDR3 protein gets one entry after TCRdb re-called the multiplex PCR reads with MiXCR. There are about 200,000 distinct CDR3 sequences in the sample; roughly 19% occur only once, and over 9.5% lies in the top ten. The sample was also linked to a second study, of T cells in Graves' hyperthyroidism and ophthalmopathy.

The material sequenced was peripheral blood mononuclear cells (PBMCs), taken at new diagnosis, from a patient treated with antithyroid drugs. All receptors derive from a woman in her twenties or thirties with Graves disease. Both conserved end residues are part of each CDR3. D genes are given only for firm matches. Where a row states a size, it is once, few, many or the class of an expanded clone; other rows omit it.

cdr3_aa: CSARSSNQPQHF; cdr3_nt: TGCAGTGCTAGAAGTAGCAATCAGCCCCAGCATTTT; clone_size: many; j_call: TRBJ1-5; d_call: -; v_call: TRBV20-1
cdr3_aa: CASSLAGRGNSPLHF; cdr3_nt: TGCGCCAGCAGCTTGGCTGGTAGGGGTAATTCACCCCTCCACTTT; clone_size: many; j_call: TRBJ1-6; d_call: -; v_call: TRBV5-1
cdr3_aa: CASRRTGRFSEAFF; cdr3_nt: TGTGCCAGTAGGCGGACAGGGCGTTTTAGTGAAGCTTTCTTT; clone_size: many; j_call: TRBJ1-1; d_call: TRBD1; v_call: TRBV19
cdr3_aa: CASSYRQAGNQPQHF; cdr3_nt: TGTGCCAGCAGTTACCGACAGGCGGGCAATCAGCCCCAGCATTTT; clone_size: many; j_call: TRBJ1-5; d_call: -; v_call: TRBV6-5
cdr3_aa: CASSIFRGTNTEAFF; cdr3_nt: TGTGCCAGTAGTATATTTAGGGGGACGAACACTGAAGCTTTCTTT; clone_size: many; j_call: TRBJ1-1; d_call: -; v_call: TRBV19
cdr3_aa: CASSIRPAGRLQETQYF; cdr3_nt: TGTGCCAGTAGTATTCGTCCGGCGGGACGGCTCCAAGAGACCCAGTACTTC; clone_size: -; j_call: TRBJ2-5; d_call: -; v_call: TRBV19
cdr3_aa: CASSRSGASYNEQFF; cdr3_nt: TGTGCCAGCAGCCGAAGCGGAGCCTCCTACAATGAGCAGTTCTTC; clone_size: many; j_call: TRBJ2-1; d_call: -; v_call: TRBV11-2
cdr3_aa: CASSPFGPSNTEAFF; cdr3_nt: TGTGCCAGTAGTCCCTTCGGGCCTTCGAACACTGAAGCTTTCTTT; clone_size: many; j_call: TRBJ1-1; d_call: -; v_call: TRBV19
cdr3_aa: CATSRDWSVGNQPQHF; cdr3_nt: TGTGCCACCAGCAGAGATTGGAGTGTGGGCAATCAGCCCCAGCATTTT; clone_size: many; j_call: TRBJ1-5; d_call: -; v_call: TRBV15
cdr3_aa: CASSQDEGTPSGELFF; cdr3_nt: TGTGCCAGCAGCCAAGATGAGGGGACACCCTCCGGGGAGCTGTTTTTT; clone_size: few; j_call: TRBJ2-2; d_call: -; v_call: TRBV4-2
cdr3_aa: CASRGTVQETQYF; cdr3_nt: TGTGCCAGCCGGGGGACAGTACAAGAGACCCAGTACTTC; clone_size: -; j_call: TRBJ2-5; d_call: -; v_call: TRBV6-1
cdr3_aa: CASSISSGRTDTQYF; cdr3_nt: TGTGCCAGCAGCATATCTAGCGGGAGAACAGATACGCAGTATTTT; clone_size: -; j_call: TRBJ2-3; d_call: TRBD2; v_call: TRBV7-3
cdr3_aa: CASSIVRLAGKSSYNEQFF; cdr3_nt: TGTGCCAGTAGTATAGTCAGACTAGCGGGGAAGAGCTCCTACAATGAGCAGTTCTTC; clone_size: few; j_call: TRBJ2-1; d_call: TRBD2; v_call: TRBV19
cdr3_aa: CASSFDRYLEQFF; cdr3_nt: TGTGCCAGCAGTTTCGACCGATATCTTGAGCAGTTCTTC; clone_size: many; j_call: TRBJ2-1; d_call: -; v_call: TRBV12-3/TRBV12-4
cdr3_aa: CAYRDSDSYEQYF; cdr3_nt: TGTGCCTACCGGGACAGTGATTCCTACGAGCAGTACTTC; clone_size: many; j_call: TRBJ2-7; d_call: TRBD1; v_call: TRBV30
cdr3_aa: CASSQQADTDTQYF; cdr3_nt: TGCGCCAGCAGCCAGCAGGCCGACACAGATACGCAGTATTTT; clone_size: many; j_call: TRBJ2-3; d_call: -; v_call: TRBV5-1
cdr3_aa: CASSLARQGHNSPLHF; cdr3_nt: TGTGCCAGCAGCCTGGCAAGACAGGGGCACAATTCACCCCTCCACTTT; clone_size: many; j_call: TRBJ1-6; d_call: TRBD1; v_call: TRBV27
cdr3_aa: CASSLIRGSYEQYF; cdr3_nt: TGTGCCAGCAGCCTTATACGGGGCTCCTACGAGCAGTACTTC; clone_size: many; j_call: TRBJ2-7; d_call: -; v_call: TRBV7-8
cdr3_aa: CASSRTSGASTDTQYF; cdr3_nt: TGTGCCAGCAGTAGGACTAGCGGCGCTAGCACAGATACGCAGTATTTT; clone_size: many; j_call: TRBJ2-3; d_call: TRBD2; v_call: TRBV28
cdr3_aa: CASSAQLAGGLNEQFF; cdr3_nt: TGTGCCAGTAGTGCCCAACTAGCGGGGGGCCTCAATGAGCAGTTCTTC; clone_size: few; j_call: TRBJ2-1; d_call: TRBD2; v_call: TRBV19
cdr3_aa: CAIKGRMNTEAFF; cdr3_nt: TGTGCCATCAAGGGGAGAATGAACACTGAAGCTTTCTTT; clone_size: many; j_call: TRBJ1-1; d_call: -; v_call: TRBV10-3
cdr3_aa: CASSLYGRGTEKLFF; cdr3_nt: TGTGCCAGCAGTTTATATGGCAGGGGAACTGAAAAACTGTTTTTT; clone_size: many; j_call: TRBJ1-4; d_call: -; v_call: TRBV27
cdr3_aa: CASMLPGGTDTQYF; cdr3_nt: TGTGCCAGCATGCTCCCCGGGGGGACAGATACGCAGTATTTT; clone_size: -; j_call: TRBJ2-3; d_call: TRBD2; v_call: TRBV12-3/TRBV12-4
cdr3_aa: CASSRGQLGGYTF; cdr3_nt: TGTGCCAGCAGTAGGGGGCAACTTGGTGGCTACACCTTC; clone_size: few; j_call: TRBJ1-2; d_call: TRBD1; v_call: TRBV6-1